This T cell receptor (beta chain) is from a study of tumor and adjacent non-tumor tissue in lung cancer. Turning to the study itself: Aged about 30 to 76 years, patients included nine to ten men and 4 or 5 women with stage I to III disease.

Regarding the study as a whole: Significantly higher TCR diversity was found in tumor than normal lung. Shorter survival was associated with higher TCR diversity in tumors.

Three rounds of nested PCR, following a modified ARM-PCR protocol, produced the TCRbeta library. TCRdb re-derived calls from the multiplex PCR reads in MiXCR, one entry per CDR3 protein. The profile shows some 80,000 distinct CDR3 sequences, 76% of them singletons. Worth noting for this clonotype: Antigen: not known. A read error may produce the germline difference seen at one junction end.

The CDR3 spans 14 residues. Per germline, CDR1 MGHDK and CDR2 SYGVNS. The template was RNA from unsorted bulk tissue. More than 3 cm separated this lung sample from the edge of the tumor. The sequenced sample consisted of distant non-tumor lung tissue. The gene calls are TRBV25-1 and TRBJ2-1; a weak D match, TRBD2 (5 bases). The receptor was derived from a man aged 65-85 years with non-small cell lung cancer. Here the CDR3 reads CASSEASLRNEQFF. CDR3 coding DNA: TGTGCCAGTAGTGAGGCTAGCTTGAGAAATGAGCAGTTCTTC. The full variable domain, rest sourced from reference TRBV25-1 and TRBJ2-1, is EADIYQTPRYLVIGTGKKITLECSQTMGHDKMYWYQQDPGMELHLIHYSYGVNSTEKGDLSSESTVSRIRTEHFPLTLESARPSHTSQYLCASSEASLRNEQFFGPGTRLTVL.